Below are 30 T cell receptor beta chains sequenced from a single sample in a study of cytomegalovirus exposure and HLA in healthy donors (dated by TCRdb to the late 2010s). Preparation of the library involved the immunoSEQ multiplex PCR assay. TCRdb holds this immuneACCESS table with in-frame rearrangements only. Some clones are missing; in checked studies, unresolved V genes explain under half, and the rest has no known cause. The sample table contains hundreds of thousands of clones; only one count was recorded for over 75% of them. Roughly 2% of the sample rests with the top ten. The sequencing input was PBMCs. These receptors originate from a woman under 30 in good health and CMV-seropositive.

This rearrangement joins TRBV30 to TRBJ2-5; 11 positions agree with TRBD1. Trimming removed 2 bases from V and 0 bases from J; junction bases left unmatched: 5. The CDR3 is made up of 16 amino acids. Looked up from germline, CDR1 is GTSNPN and CDR2 is SVGIG (reference sequence). The CDR3 spells CAWSRGQGGNQETQYF. For the CDR3, the DNA is TGTGCCTGGAGTAGGGGACAGGGGGGGAACCAAGAGACCCAGTACTTC.

This clone has just one count. CDR3 residues: CASSPTEGGLGVNEQFF. The CDR3 DNA reads as TGTGCCAGCTCACCCACCGAGGGAGGGCTCGGGGTCAATGAGCAGTTCTTC. The V call is TRBV18, the J call TRBJ2-1; 7 bases match TRBD2. The CDR3 contains 17 residues. Trimming cost V 3 bases and J 6 bases; bases outside gene matches: 14. From germline, CDR1 is KGHSH and CDR2 LQKENI.

The chain is built from TRBV11-2 and TRBJ2-7; 10 positions match TRBD2. V dropped 5 bases and J dropped 6; count of bases not matched to a gene: 10. Germline V CDR1 and CDR2: SGHAT, FQNNGV. The CDR3 is 15 residues long. CDR3 amino acids: CASSPLAGLLGEQYF. DNA for the CDR3: TGTGCCAGCAGCCCACTAGCGGGACTATTAGGCGAGCAGTACTTC.

The J gene is TRBJ2-7, the V gene TRBV10-3; the match to TRBD2 covers 8 bases. The CDR3 runs 14 residues. Trimming cost V 4 bases and J 5 bases; bases outside gene matches: 7. The germline V gene has CDR1 ENHRY and CDR2 SYGVKD. This CDR3 is CAISVGTSFDEQYF. CDR3 coding DNA: TGTGCCATCAGTGTGGGGACTAGTTTTGACGAGCAGTACTTC.

In this sample, this clone turned up once. CDR3: CASSSGLEYDNEQFF. The CDR3 bases are TGTGCCAGCAGTTCGGGACTTGAATACGACAATGAGCAGTTCTTC. The V and J genes are TRBV28 and TRBJ2-1; maybe TRBD2 (6 bases). The CDR3 totals 15 residues. V lost 4 bases and J lost 5, with 15 bases in between. From germline, CDR1 is MDHEN and CDR2 SYDVKM.

The gene calls are TRBV7-3 and TRBJ2-1; 8 bases line up with TRBD2. The CDR3 loop spans 17 amino acids. Germline V lookup: CDR1 SGHTA, CDR2 FQGTGA. V was clipped by 5 bases and J by 5 bases; unmatched bases: 14. CDR3 nucleotides: TGTGCCAGCAGCCCACGACCCGGGCGGGAGGCAGACAATGAGCAGTTCTTC. This sequence encodes CASSPRPGREADNEQFF. Full variable domain (outside the CDR3, taken from reference TRBV7-3 and TRBJ2-1): GAGVSQTPSNKVTEKGKYVELRCDPISGHTALYWYRQSLGQGPEFLIYFQGTGAADDSGLPNDRFFAVRPEGSVSTLKIQRTERGDSAVYLCASSPRPGREADNEQFFGPGTRLTVL.

V and J are TRBV28 and TRBJ1-2, with no clear D. The V end lost 5 bases, the J end lost 2 bases, and 6 bases lay between the germline ends. The CDR3 runs to 12 residues. Germline V gene sequence: CDR1 MDHEN, CDR2 SYDVKM. The CDR3 sequence is CASSVLNYGYTF. DNA for the CDR3: TGTGCCAGCAGTGTCCTGAACTATGGCTACACCTTC.

V usage is TRBV9 and J usage is TRBJ1-1; TRBD1 agrees at 8 bases. Trimming cost V 4 bases and J 5 bases; bases outside gene matches: 4. The CDR3 extends over 13 amino acids. Per the germline V gene, CDR1 is SGDLS and CDR2 is YYNGEE. In nucleotides, the CDR3 is TGTGCCAGCAGCTTGAGACAGGGGACTGAAGCTTTCTTT. Translation: CASSLRQGTEAFF.

The chain employs TRBV6-4 and TRBJ1-5; 7 bases map to TRBD1. The germline gives CDR1 MRHNA, CDR2 SNTAGT. The CDR3 loop spans 16 amino acids. The V and J ends lost 4 bases and 4 bases, in that order; junction bases with no gene match: 10. The CDR3 loop is CASSGSPGQRNQPQHF. The CDR3 nucleotides are TGTGCCAGCAGTGGATCCCCGGGACAGAGGAATCAGCCCCAGCATTTT.

This chain uses TRBV19 with TRBJ2-7; TRBD1 aligns across 9 bases. The CDR3 is 15 amino acids. Germline V gives CDR1 LNHDA, CDR2 SQIVND (reference sequence). J gave up 3 bases and V 5 bases, and 8 bases lay outside the gene matches. Here the CDR3 reads CASSSRTGENYEQYF. CDR3 DNA: TGTGCCAGTAGTTCCCGGACAGGGGAAAACTACGAGCAGTACTTC.

The chain uses TRBV5-4 and TRBJ2-7; possibly TRBD1 for D (6 bases). The CDR3 extends over 16 amino acids. Trimming removed 4 bases from V and 2 bases from J, with 19 bases in between. Germline CDR1 SGHNT, CDR2 YYREEE (reference sequence). DNA for the CDR3: TGTGCCAGCAGCCCGCCTGGGGGCCGATTGGCCTACGAGCAGTACTTC. Amino acids: CASSPPGGRLAYEQYF.

This chain connects TRBV11-2 to TRBJ2-7; 8 nucleotides line up with TRBD1. The CDR3 length is 16 residues. V trimming: 5 bases; J trimming: 0 bases; junction bases outside the gene matches: 9. CDR1 is SGHAT, CDR2 FQNNGV, per germline. For the CDR3, the DNA is TGTGCCAGCAGCCCCCAGGACAGGGAAGCCTCCTACGAGCAGTACTTC. Protein: CASSPQDREASYEQYF.

A few counts support this clone. The CDR3 nucleotides read TGTGCCAGCAGCGTAGTCGCGGGGTCCTACGAGCAGTACTTC. Residues: CASSVVAGSYEQYF. The V gene is TRBV9, the J gene TRBJ2-7, with D possibly TRBD2 on 6 matching bases. Germline-derived CDR1 and CDR2 are SGDLS and YYNGEE. V lost 0 bases and J 1 base, leaving 8 bases between the germline ends. CDR3 length: 14 residues. Drawing the rest from reference TRBV9 and TRBJ2-7, the complete variable domain is DSGVTQTPKHLITATGQRVTLRCSPRSGDLSVYWYQQSLDQGLQFLIQYYNGEERAKGNILERFSAQQFPDLHSELNLSSLELGDSALYFCASSVVAGSYEQYFGPGTRLTVT.

Many counts were recorded for this clone. The sample contains more than one DNA sequence encoding this CDR3. The J gene is TRBJ1-5, the V gene TRBV5-1; D gene uncertain. Trimming took 0 bases from V and 5 from J, leaving 6 bases between them. Germline lookup yields CDR1 SGHRS and CDR2 YFSETQ. CDR3 length equals 13 residues. The chain's CDR3 is CASSLAGDQPQHF. The CDR3 region has the DNA TGCGCCAGCAGCTTGGCGGGAGATCAGCCCCAGCATTTT. Variable domain in full (rest from reference TRBV5-1 and TRBJ1-5): KAGVTQTPRYLIKTRGQQVTLSCSPISGHRSVSWYQQTPGQGLQFLFEYFSETQRNKGNFPGRFSGRQFSNSRSEMNVSTLELGDSALYLCASSLAGDQPQHFGDGTRLSIL.

The chain uses TRBV9 and TRBJ2-5; 7 positions agree with TRBD1. The CDR3 covers 17 residues. Germline V gene lookup returns CDR1 SGDLS and CDR2 YYNGEE. With V trimmed by 2 bases and J by 2 bases, 12 bases remained unmatched. The CDR3 protein is CASSVLGPYRGQETQYF. The CDR3 nucleotides are TGTGCCAGCAGCGTCTTGGGACCTTACAGGGGTCAAGAGACCCAGTACTTC.

The chain uses TRBV28 and TRBJ1-4; 8 positions match TRBD1. V gave up 6 bases and J gave up 11 bases; unmatched junction bases: 5. There are 12 residues in the CDR3. Per the germline V gene, CDR1 is MDHEN and CDR2 is SYDVKM. The CDR3 loop is CASRAGGGKLFF. CDR3 in DNA: TGTGCCAGCAGAGCAGGGGGCGGGAAACTGTTTTTT.

J is TRBJ2-1 and V is TRBV9; 8 bases line up with TRBD2. Germline values: CDR1 SGDLS, CDR2 YYNGEE. The length of the CDR3 is 15 residues. The V segment lost 0 bases and the J segment 6 bases; nucleotides outside the gene matches: 5. CDR3 loop: CASSVVSGSPNEQFF. In nucleotides, the CDR3 is TGTGCCAGCAGCGTAGTCAGCGGGAGCCCCAATGAGCAGTTCTTC.

The chain uses TRBV19 and TRBJ2-7; TRBD1 aligns across 9 bases. CDR1 LNHDA and CDR2 SQIVND come from the germline V gene (reference sequence). Unmatched junction bases numbered 5, after V lost 5 bases and J lost 0 bases. The CDR3 extends over 15 amino acids. The CDR3 spells CASSYGTGTSYEQYF. The DNA of the CDR3 is TGTGCCAGTAGTTACGGGACAGGGACCTCCTACGAGCAGTACTTC.

The chain couples TRBV10-3 to TRBJ1-3; 8 bases fit TRBD1. This CDR3 comprises 14 residues. V shed 6 bases, J shed 4 bases, and the junction held 5 bases outside the gene matches. Looked up from germline, CDR1 is ENHRY and CDR2 is SYGVKD. The CDR3 region has the DNA TGTGCCATCAGATCGGACAGGGACGGAAACACCATATATTTT. Amino acid sequence: CAIRSDRDGNTIYF.

This clone is a singleton in its sample. The DNA for the CDR3 is TGTGCCAGCACAGGCCAGTGGAACACTGAAGCTTTCTTT. The encoded protein is CASTGQWNTEAFF. The rearrangement joins TRBV2 to TRBJ1-1; no firm D call. From germline, CDR1 is SNHLY and CDR2 FYNNEI. The CDR3 is 13 residues long. V lost 7 bases and J lost 1, with 10 bases in between.

This clone was observed at least ten times. The chain employs TRBV2 and TRBJ2-7; 9 bases line up with TRBD1. This CDR3 comprises 14 residues. Per the germline V gene, CDR1 is SNHLY and CDR2 is FYNNEI. Trimming removed 5 bases from V and 3 bases from J; junction bases left unmatched: 5. The chain's CDR3 is CASSKQGADYEQYF. Here the CDR3 DNA reads TGTGCCAGCAGTAAACAGGGGGCGGACTACGAGCAGTACTTC.

The chain joins TRBV29-1 to TRBJ2-7, with 8 bases that match TRBD1. The ends lost 6 bases at V and 3 bases at J; junction bases unmatched: 4. CDR1 is SQVTM, CDR2 ANQGSEA, per germline. The CDR3 sequence is 12 residues long. This CDR3 reads CSVSGTGYEQYF. The DNA for the CDR3 is TGCAGCGTCAGTGGGACAGGCTACGAGCAGTACTTC.

The chain couples TRBV19 to TRBJ1-2; tentatively, D is TRBD1 (6 bases). Between the trimmed V and J ends, which lost 5 bases and 8 bases, there was a span of 12 bases. The CDR3 is 12 amino acids. Germline loops: CDR1 LNHDA, CDR2 SQIVND (reference sequence). In DNA form, the CDR3 reads TGTGCCAGTAGTCGCCAGGGGCTAGGCTACACCTTC. This translates into CASSRQGLGYTF.

The rearrangement joins TRBV7-2 to TRBJ2-7; 7 bases line up with TRBD1. The trim removed 5 bases at V and 5 bases at J, leaving 9 bases unmatched. Germline lookup yields CDR1 SGHTA and CDR2 FQGNSA. The CDR3 loop spans 14 amino acids. Here the CDR3 reads CASSPETGINEQYF. CDR3 bases: TGTGCCAGCAGCCCCGAGACAGGGATCAACGAGCAGTACTTC. Together with reference TRBV7-2 and TRBJ2-7, the CDR3 gives the full variable domain: GAGVSQSPSNKVTEKGKDVELRCDPISGHTALYWYRQSLGQGLEFLIYFQGNSAPDKSGLPSDRFSAERTGGSVSTLTIQRTQQEDSAVYLCASSPETGINEQYFGPGTRLTVT.

J is TRBJ1-2 and V is TRBV10-2; D possibly corresponds to TRBD1 (5 bases). CDR1 is WSHSY, CDR2 SAAADI, per germline. The CDR3 has 16 residues. V lost 0 bases, J lost 3 bases, and 14 bases lay in between. The CDR3 nucleotides are TGCGCCAGCAGTGAGTCGATTCCCAGGGCTCACTATGGCTACACCTTC. It codes for CASSESIPRAHYGYTF.

The rearrangement joins TRBV29-1 to TRBJ2-1, with 10 bases lining up with TRBD2. The CDR3 is made up of 14 amino acids. Trimming took 4 bases from V and 7 from J; bases not matched to a gene: 7. Germline values: CDR1 SQVTM, CDR2 ANQGSEA. CDR3 region: CSVGKLAGRNEQFF. The CDR3 DNA is TGCAGCGTTGGTAAACTAGCGGGACGTAATGAGCAGTTCTTC.

This clone was detected once. The chain carries TRBV4-1 and TRBJ2-3, with TRBD2 matching over 7 bases. In germline, CDR1 is MGHRA, CDR2 YSYEKL. The CDR3 is 16 residues long. V lost 0 bases to trimming and J lost 2 bases; unmatched junction nucleotides: 5. The CDR3 sequence: CASSQEPSGLTDTQYF. The CDR3 region has the DNA TGCGCCAGCAGCCAAGAGCCTAGCGGACTCACAGATACGCAGTATTTT.

The V call is TRBV5-1, the J call TRBJ2-1; tentative D call: TRBD1 (6 bases). The germline gives CDR1 SGHRS, CDR2 YFSETQ. V dropped 2 bases and J dropped 2 bases, with 14 bases sitting between them. This CDR3 has 16 amino acids. CDR3: CASSFIGQGTYNEQFF. CDR3 nucleotide sequence: TGCGCCAGCAGCTTTATAGGGCAGGGGACCTACAATGAGCAGTTCTTC.

The J gene is TRBJ2-1, the V gene TRBV29-1; 12 bases match TRBD2. The CDR3 contains 14 residues. The J segment lost 8 bases and the V segment lost 7 bases, leaving 9 bases of the junction unmatched. Germline CDR1 and CDR2: SQVTM and ANQGSEA. This CDR3 reads CSGQTSGSVDEQFF. The CDR3 DNA follows: TGCAGCGGGCAGACTAGCGGGAGTGTCGATGAGCAGTTCTTC.

The chain combines TRBV27 with TRBJ2-7; maybe TRBD1 (5 bases). Looked up from germline, CDR1 is MNHEY and CDR2 is SMNVEV (reference sequence). V was trimmed by 0 bases and J by 6 bases, leaving 9 bases between them. The CDR3 is made up of 13 amino acids. The CDR3 DNA follows: TGTGCCAGCAGTTTATCGGGGCTCCGCGAGCAGTACTTC. Translating gives CASSLSGLREQYF.